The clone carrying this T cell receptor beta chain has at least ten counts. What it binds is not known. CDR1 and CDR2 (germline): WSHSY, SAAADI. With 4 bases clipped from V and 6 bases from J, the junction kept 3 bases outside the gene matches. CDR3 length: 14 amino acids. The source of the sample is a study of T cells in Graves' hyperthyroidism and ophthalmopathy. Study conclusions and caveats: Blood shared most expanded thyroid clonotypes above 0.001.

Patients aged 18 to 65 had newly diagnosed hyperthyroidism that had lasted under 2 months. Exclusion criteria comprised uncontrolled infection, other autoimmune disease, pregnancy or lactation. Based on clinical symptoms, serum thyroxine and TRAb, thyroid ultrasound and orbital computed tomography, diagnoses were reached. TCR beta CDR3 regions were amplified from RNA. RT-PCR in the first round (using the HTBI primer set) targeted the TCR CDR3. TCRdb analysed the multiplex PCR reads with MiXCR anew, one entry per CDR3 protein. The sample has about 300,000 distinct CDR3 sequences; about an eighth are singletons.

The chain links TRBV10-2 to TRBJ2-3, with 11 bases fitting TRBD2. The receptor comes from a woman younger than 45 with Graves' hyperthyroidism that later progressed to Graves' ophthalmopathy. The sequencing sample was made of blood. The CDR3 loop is CASSVAGGRDTQYF. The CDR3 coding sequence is TGCGCCAGCAGTGTAGCGGGAGGGCGGGATACGCAGTATTTT.